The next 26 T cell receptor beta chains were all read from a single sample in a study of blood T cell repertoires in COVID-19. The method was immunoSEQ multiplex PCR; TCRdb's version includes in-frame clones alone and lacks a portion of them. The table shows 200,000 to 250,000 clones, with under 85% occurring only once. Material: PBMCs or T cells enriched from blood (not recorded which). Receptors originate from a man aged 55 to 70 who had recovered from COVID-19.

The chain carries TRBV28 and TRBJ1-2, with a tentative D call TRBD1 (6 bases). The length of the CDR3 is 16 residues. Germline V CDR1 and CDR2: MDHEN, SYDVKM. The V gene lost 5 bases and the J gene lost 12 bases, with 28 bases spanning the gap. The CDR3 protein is CASSQGGAGRKSKDTF. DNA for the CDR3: TGTGCCAGCAGTCAAGGGGGGGCCGGGCGAAAGTCAAAGGACACCTTC.

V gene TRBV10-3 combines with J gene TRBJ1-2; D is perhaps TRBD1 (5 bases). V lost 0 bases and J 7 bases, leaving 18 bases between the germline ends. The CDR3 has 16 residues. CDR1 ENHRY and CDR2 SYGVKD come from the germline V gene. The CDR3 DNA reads TGTGCCATCAGTGAGTCGAAGGGGCGGCCAGATGCTGGCTACACCTTC. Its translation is CAISESKGRPDAGYTF.

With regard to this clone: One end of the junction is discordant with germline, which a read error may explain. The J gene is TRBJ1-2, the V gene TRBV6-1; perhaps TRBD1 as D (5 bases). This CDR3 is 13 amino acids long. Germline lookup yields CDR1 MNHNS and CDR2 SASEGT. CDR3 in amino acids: CASIEGEWDGYTF. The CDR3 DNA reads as TGTGCCAGCATTGAAGGGGAGTGGGATGGCTACACCTTC.

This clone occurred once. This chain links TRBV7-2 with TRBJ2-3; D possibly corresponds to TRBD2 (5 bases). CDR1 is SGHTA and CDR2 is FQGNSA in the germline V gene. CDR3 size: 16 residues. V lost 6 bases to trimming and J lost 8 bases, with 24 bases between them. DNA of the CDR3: TGTGCCAGCAGTCAAGGGCAAGGCCGGGATAGGGTTACGCAGTATTTT. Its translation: CASSQGQGRDRVTQYF.

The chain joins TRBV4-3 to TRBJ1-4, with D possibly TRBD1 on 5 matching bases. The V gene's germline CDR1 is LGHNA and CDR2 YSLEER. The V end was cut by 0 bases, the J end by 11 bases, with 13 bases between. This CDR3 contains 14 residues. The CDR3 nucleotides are TGCGCCAGCAGCCAAGATGCACAGGCCACGAAACTGTTTTTT. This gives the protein CASSQDAQATKLFF.

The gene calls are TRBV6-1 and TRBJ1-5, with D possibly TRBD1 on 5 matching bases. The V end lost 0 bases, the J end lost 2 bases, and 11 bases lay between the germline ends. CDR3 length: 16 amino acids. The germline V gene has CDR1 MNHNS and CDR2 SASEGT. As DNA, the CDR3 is TGTGCCAGCAGTGAAGCATGGGGCGCGCGCAATCAGCCCCAGCATTTT. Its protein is CASSEAWGARNQPQHF.

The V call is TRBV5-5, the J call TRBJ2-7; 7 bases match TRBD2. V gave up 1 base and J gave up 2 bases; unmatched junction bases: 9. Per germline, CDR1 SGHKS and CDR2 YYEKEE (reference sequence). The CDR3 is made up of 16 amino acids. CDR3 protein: CASSLSIGTIAYEQYF. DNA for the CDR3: TGTGCCAGCAGCTTGAGTATTGGGACTATAGCCTACGAGCAGTACTTC.

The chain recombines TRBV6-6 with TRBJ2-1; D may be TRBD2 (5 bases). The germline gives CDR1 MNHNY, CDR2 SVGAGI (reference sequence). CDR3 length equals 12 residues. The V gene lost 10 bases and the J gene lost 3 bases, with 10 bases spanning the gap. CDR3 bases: TGTGCCACCGAAGGGAGCTACAATGAGCAGTTCTTC. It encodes CATEGSYNEQFF.

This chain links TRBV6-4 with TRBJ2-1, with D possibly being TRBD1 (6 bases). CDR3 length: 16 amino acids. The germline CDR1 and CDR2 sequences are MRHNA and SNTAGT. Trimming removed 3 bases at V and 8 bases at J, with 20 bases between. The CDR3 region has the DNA TGTGCCAGCAGTGAATTGGTTGGGGGCGCAGGGCATGAGCAGTTCTTC. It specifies CASSELVGGAGHEQFF.

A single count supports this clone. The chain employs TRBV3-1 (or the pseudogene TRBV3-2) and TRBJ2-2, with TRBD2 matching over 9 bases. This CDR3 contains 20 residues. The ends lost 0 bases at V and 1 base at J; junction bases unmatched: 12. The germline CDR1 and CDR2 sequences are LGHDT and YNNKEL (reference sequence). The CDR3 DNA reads TGTGCCAGCAGCCAAGATCATGGTAGCGGGGGCCTTATGAACACCGGGGAGCTGTTTTTT. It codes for CASSQDHGSGGLMNTGELFF.

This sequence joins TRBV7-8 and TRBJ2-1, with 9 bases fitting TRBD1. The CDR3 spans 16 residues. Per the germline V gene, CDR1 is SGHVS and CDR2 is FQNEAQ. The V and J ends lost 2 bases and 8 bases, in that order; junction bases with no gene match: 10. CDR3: CASSLSFGTGTDEQFF. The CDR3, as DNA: TGTGCCAGCAGCTTATCATTTGGGACAGGGACCGATGAGCAGTTCTTC.

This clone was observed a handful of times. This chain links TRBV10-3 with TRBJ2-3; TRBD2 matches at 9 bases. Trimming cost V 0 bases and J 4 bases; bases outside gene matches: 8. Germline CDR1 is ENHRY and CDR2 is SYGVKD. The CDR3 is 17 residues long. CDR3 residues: CAISESGRGGRADTQYF. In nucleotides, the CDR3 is TGTGCCATCAGTGAGTCTGGGCGGGGGGGCCGTGCAGATACGCAGTATTTT.

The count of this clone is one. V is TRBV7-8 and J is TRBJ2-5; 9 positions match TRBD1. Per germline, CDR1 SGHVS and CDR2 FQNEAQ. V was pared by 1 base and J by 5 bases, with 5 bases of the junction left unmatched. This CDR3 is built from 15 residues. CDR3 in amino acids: CASSLVTGGVETQYF. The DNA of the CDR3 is TGTGCCAGCAGCTTAGTTACAGGGGGCGTTGAGACCCAGTACTTC.

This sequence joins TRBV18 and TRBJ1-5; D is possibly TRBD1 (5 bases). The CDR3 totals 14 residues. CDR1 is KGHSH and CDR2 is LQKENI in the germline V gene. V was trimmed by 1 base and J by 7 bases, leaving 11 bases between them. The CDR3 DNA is TGTGCCAGCTCACCACTAGGGGTGGGCCAGCCCCAGCATTTT. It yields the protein CASSPLGVGQPQHF.

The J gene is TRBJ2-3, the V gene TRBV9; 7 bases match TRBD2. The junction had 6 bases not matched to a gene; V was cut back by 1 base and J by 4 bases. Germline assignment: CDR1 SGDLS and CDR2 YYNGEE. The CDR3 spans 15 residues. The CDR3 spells CASSVQGLEADTQYF. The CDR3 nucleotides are TGTGCCAGCAGCGTACAAGGACTAGAAGCAGATACGCAGTATTTT.

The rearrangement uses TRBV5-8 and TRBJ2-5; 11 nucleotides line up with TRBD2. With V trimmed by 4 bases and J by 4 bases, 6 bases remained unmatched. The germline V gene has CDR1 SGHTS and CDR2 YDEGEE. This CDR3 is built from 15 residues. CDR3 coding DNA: TGTGCCAGCAGCGCTAGTCTAGCGGGGGGAGAGACCCAGTACTTC. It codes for CASSASLAGGETQYF.

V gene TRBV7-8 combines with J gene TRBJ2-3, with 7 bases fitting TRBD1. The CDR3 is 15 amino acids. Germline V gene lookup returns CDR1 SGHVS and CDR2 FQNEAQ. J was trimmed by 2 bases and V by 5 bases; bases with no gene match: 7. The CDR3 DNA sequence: TGTGCCAGCAGCACAGACAGGGTTGACACAGATACGCAGTATTTT. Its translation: CASSTDRVDTDTQYF.

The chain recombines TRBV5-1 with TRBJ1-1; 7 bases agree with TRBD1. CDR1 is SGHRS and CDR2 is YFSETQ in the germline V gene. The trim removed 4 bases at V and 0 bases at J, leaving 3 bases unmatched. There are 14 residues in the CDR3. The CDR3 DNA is TGCGCCAGCAGCACAGGACAGGTGAACACTGAAGCTTTCTTT. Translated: CASSTGQVNTEAFF.

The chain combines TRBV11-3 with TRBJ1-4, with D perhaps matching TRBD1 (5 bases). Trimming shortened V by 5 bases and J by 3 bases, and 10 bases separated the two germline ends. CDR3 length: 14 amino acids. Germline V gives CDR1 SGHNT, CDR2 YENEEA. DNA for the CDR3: TGTGCCAGCAGCCAGGGTTTTGCTAATGAAAAACTGTTTTTT. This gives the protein CASSQGFANEKLFF. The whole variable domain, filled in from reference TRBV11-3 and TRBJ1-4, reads EAGVVQSPRYKIIEKKQPVAFWCNPISGHNTLYWYLQNLGQGPELLIRYENEEAVDDSQLPKDRFSAERLKGVDSTLKIQPAELGDSAVYLCASSQGFANEKLFFGSGTQLSVL.

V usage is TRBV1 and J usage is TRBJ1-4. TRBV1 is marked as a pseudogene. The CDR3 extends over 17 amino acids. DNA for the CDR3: TGCACCAGCAGCCTTCCGCGGGGGGGCAATTCTAATGAAAAACTGTTTTTT. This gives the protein CTSSLPRGGNSNEKLFF.

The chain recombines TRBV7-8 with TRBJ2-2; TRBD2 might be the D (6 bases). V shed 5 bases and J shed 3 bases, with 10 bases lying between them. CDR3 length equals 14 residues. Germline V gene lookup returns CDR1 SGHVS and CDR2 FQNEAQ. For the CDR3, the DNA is TGTGCCAGCAGCACCCGGAGGGACACCGGGGAGCTGTTTTTT. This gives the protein CASSTRRDTGELFF.

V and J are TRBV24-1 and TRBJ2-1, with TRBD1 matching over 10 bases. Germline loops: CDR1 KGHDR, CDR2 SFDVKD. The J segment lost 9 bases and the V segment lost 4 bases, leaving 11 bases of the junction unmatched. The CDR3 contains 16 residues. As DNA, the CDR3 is TGTGCCACCAGTGAATCGCCGGGACAGGGGACCCCTGAGCAGTTCTTC. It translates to CATSESPGQGTPEQFF.

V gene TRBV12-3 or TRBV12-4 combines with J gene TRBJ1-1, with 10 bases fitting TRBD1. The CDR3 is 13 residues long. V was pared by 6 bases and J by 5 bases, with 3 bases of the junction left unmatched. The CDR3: CASSRDRGTEAFF. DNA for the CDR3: TGTGCCAGCAGCCGGGACAGGGGAACTGAAGCTTTCTTT.

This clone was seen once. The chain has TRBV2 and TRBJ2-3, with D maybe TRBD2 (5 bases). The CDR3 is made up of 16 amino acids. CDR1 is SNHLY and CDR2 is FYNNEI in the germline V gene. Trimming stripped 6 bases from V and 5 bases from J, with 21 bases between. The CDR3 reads CASSILGSTGVDTQYF. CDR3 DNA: TGTGCCAGCAGCATACTAGGTTCGACGGGTGTAGATACGCAGTATTTT.

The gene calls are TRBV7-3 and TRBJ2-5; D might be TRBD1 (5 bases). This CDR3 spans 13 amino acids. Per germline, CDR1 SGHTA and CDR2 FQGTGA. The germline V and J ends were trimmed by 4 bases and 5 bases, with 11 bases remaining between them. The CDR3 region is CASSSRVSETQYF. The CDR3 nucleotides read TGTGCCAGCAGCTCCAGGGTGTCGGAGACCCAGTACTTC.

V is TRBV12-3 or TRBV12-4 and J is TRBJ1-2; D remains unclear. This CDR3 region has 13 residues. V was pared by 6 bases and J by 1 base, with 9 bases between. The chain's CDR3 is CASRPGNNYGYTF. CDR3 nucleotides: TGTGCCAGCAGACCCGGGAATAACTATGGCTACACCTTC.